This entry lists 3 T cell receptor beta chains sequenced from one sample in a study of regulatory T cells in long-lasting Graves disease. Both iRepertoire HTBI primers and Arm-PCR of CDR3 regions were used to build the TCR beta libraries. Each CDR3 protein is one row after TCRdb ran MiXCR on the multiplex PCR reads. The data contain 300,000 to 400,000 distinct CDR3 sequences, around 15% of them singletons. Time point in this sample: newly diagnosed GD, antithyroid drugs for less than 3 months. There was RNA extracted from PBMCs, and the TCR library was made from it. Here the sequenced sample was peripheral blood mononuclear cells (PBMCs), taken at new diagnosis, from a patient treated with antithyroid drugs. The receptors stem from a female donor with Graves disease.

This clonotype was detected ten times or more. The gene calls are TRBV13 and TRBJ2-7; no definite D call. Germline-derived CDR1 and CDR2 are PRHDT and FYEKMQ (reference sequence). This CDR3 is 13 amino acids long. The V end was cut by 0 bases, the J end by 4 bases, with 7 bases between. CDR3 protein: CASSLGSRYEQYF. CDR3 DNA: TGTGCCAGCAGCTTAGGCAGTAGATACGAGCAGTACTTC.

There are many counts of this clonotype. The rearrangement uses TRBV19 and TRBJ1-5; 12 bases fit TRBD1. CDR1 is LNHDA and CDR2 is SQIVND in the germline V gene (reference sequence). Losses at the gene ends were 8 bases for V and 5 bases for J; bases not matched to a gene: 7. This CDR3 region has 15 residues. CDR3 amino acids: CASGGTGGADQPQHF. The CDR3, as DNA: TGTGCCAGTGGCGGGACAGGGGGCGCGGATCAGCCCCAGCATTTT.

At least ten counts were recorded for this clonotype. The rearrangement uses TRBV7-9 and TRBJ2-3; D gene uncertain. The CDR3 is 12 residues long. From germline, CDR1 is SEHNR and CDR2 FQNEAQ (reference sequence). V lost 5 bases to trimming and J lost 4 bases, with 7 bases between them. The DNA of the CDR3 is TGTGCCAGCAGCGCCGCCCCAGATACGCAGTATTTT. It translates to CASSAAPDTQYF. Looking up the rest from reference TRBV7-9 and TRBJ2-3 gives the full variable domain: DTGVSQNPRHKITKRGQNVTFRCDPISEHNRLYWYRQTLGQGPEFLTYFQNEAQLEKSRLLSDRFSAERPKGSFSTLEIQRTEQGDSAMYLCASSAAPDTQYFGPGTRLTVL.